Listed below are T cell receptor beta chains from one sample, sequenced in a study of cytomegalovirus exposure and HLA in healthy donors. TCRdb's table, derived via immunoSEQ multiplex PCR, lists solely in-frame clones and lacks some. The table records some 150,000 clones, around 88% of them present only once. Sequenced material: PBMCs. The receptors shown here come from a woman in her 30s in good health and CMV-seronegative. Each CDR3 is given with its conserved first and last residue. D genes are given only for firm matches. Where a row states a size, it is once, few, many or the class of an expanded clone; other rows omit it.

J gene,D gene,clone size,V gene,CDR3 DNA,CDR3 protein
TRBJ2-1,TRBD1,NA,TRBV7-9,TGTGCCAGCAGCTTTACAGGGGGCTCGGATGAGCAGTTCTTC,CASSFTGGSDEQFF
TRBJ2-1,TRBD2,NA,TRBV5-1,TGCGCCAGCAGTCAGACTAGCGGGGGGATCCCGAGCTCCTACAATGAGCAGTTCTTC,CASSQTSGGIPSSYNEQFF
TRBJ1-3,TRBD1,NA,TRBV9,TGTGCCAGCAGCGCTACCGGGACAGGGGTTGGAAACACCATATATTTT,CASSATGTGVGNTIYF
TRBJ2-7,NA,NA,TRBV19,TGTGCCAGTAGTATGGTCGAGGGCGAGCAGTACTTC,CASSMVEGEQYF
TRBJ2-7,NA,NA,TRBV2,TGTGCCAGCAGGGCCCGGGACTACGAGCAGTACTTC,CASRARDYEQYF
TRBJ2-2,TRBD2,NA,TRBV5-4,TGTGCCGCCCAGTCTTGGGGACTAGCGGACACCGGGGAGCTGTTTTTT,CAAQSWGLADTGELFF
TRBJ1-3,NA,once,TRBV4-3,TGCGCCAGCAGCCAAGACACAACTGGAAACACCATATATTTT,CASSQDTTGNTIYF
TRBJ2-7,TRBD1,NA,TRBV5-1,TGCGCCAGCAGCTTAGGACAGGGTAACTCCTACGAGCAGTACTTC,CASSLGQGNSYEQYF
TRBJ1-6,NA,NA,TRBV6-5,TGTGCCAGCAGTCAGGGGTGGGATAATTCACCCCTCCACTTT,CASSQGWDNSPLHF
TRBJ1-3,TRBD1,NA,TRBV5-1,TGCGCCAGCAGCCCCCCGACAGGGTTAAACACCATATATTTT,CASSPPTGLNTIYF
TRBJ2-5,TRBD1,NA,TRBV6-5,TGTGCCAGCAGTTACCGCCGGGACAGGGGAGAGACCCAGTACTTC,CASSYRRDRGETQYF
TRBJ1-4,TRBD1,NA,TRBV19,TGTGCCAGTAGGGAGACAGGGGGCGGTGAAAAACTGTTTTTT,CASRETGGGEKLFF
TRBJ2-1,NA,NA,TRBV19,TGTGCCAGTAGTATAGATCGTGGATGGACAGCGTATGAGCAGTTCTTC,CASSIDRGWTAYEQFF
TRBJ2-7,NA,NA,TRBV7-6,TGTGCCAGCAGCCGGACAGAGGGGACCTACGAGCAGTACTTC,CASSRTEGTYEQYF
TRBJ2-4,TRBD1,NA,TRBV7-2,TGTGCCACGACAGGGAACCCCCAAGCCAAAAACATTCAGTACTTC,CATTGNPQAKNIQYF
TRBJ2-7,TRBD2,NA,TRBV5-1,TGCGCCAGCAGCAGGCTAGCGGGTGCCCGCGAGCAGTACTTC,CASSRLAGAREQYF
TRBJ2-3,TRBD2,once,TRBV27,TGTGCCAGCAGTTACCGCCGCCCCACTAGCGGAGCCAGCACAGATACGCAGTATTTT,CASSYRRPTSGASTDTQYF
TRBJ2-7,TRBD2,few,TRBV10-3,TGTGCCATCAGTGACCCCGGACTAGCGGGAGGTCCCTACGAGCAGTACTTC,CAISDPGLAGGPYEQYF
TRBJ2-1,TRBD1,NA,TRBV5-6,TGTGCCAGCAGCTTGGCAGGGGGCGCTTACAATGAGCAGTTCTTC,CASSLAGGAYNEQFF
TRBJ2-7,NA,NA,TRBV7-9,TGTGCCAGCAGCTTTCAGGGTACCTACGAGCAGTACTTC,CASSFQGTYEQYF
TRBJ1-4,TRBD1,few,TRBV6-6,TGTGCCAGCTCCAGGGGGTCCGGTGAAAAACTGTTTTTT,CASSRGSGEKLFF
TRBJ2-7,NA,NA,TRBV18,TGTGCCAGCTCACCGAGGTCGGGGGACGACGAGCAGTACTTC,CASSPRSGDDEQYF
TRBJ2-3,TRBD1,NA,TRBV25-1,TGTGCCAGCAGTGGACCGGGACAGATGACAGATACGCAGTATTTT,CASSGPGQMTDTQYF
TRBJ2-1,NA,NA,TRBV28,TGTGCCAGCAGTTTTCCCATAAGACTCTTTTCGAGCTCCTACAATGAGCAGTTCTTC,CASSFPIRLFSSSYNEQFF
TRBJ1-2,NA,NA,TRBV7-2,TGTGCCACCCTAGAGAGGCTAAATGGCTACACCTTC,CATLERLNGYTF
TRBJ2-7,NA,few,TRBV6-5,TGTGCCAGCAATTACGGCGGGACCAACTACGAGCAGTACTTC,CASNYGGTNYEQYF
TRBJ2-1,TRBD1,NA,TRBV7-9,TGTGCCAGCAATAAAATGGGACAGGGAGAGAATGAGCAGTTCTTC,CASNKMGQGENEQFF
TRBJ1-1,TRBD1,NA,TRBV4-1,TGCGCCAGCAGCCGAACAGGGGAAACTGAAGCTTTCTTT,CASSRTGETEAFF
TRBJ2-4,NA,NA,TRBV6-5,TGTGCCAGCAGTTACAGAGGGGGTGCAAACATTCAGTACTTC,CASSYRGGANIQYF